This TCR beta chain derives from a study of T cell responses to AZD1222 COVID-19 vaccine. CDR1 is MDHEN and CDR2 is SYDVKM in the germline V gene. The CDR3 extends over 15 amino acids. V was clipped by 10 bases and J by 7 bases, with 20 bases between them. In this sample, this clone turned up a few times. Antigen unknown. TCRdb's table, derived via immunoSEQ multiplex PCR, lists solely in-frame clones and lacks some. The sample shows roughly 98,000 clones, 85% to 95% of them seen only once. Broader study findings: Only a handful of AZD1222 recipients, several in all, had baseline seropositivity. An increase in Spike-specific TCR breadth and depth was observed after two AZD1222 doses. Spike regions recognized by vaccine-associated CD4 TCRs spanned the protein, led by 160-218 and 743-854. Targets within unmutated variant regions were reportedly found for nearly half of spike-specific TCRs.

The V and J genes are TRBV28 and TRBJ1-6; D not resolved. The sample consisted of peripheral blood, taken on day 0 of AZD1222 vaccination. This receptor was obtained from an adult in good health. For the CDR3, the DNA is TGTGCCACTCTTGCGCATGGGGATTACAATTCACCCCTCCACTTT. This sequence encodes CATLAHGDYNSPLHF.